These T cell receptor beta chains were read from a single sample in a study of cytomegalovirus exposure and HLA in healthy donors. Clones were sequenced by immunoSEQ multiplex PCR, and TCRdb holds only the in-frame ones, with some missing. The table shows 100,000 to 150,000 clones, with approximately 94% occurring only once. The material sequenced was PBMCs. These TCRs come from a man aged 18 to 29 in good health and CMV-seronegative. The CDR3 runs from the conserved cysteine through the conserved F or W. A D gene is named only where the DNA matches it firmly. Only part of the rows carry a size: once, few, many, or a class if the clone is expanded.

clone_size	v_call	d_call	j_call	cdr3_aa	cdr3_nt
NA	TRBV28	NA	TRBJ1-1	CASSLRQNPAFF	TGTGCCAGCAGTCTCCGACAGAATCCGGCTTTCTTT
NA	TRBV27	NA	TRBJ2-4	CASSLSGAVAKNIQYF	TGTGCCAGCAGTTTGTCAGGGGCCGTAGCCAAAAACATTCAGTACTTC
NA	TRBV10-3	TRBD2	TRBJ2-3	CAIRPFRGRVTDTQYF	TGTGCCATCAGGCCGTTCCGCGGGAGGGTAACAGATACGCAGTATTTT
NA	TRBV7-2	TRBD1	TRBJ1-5	CASSLTGQPQHF	TGTGCCAGCAGCCTGACAGGGCAGCCCCAGCATTTT
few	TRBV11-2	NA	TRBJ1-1	CASSHPEGREAFF	TGTGCCAGCAGCCATCCGGAGGGACGTGAAGCTTTCTTT
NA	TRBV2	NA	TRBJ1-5	CATGWGSNQPQHF	TGTGCCACAGGGTGGGGTAGCAATCAGCCCCAGCATTTT
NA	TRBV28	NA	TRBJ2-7	CATSPLDSAEQYF	TGTGCCACCTCCCCTCTGGACTCCGCCGAGCAGTACTTC
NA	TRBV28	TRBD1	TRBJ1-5	CASSLIGTGNQPQHF	TGTGCCAGCAGTTTAATCGGGACAGGGAATCAGCCCCAGCATTTT
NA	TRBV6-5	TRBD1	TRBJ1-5	CASSDNRGQPQHF	TGTGCCAGCAGTGACAACAGGGGGCAGCCCCAGCATTTT
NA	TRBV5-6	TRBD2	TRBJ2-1	CASSGFELAYVVQFF	TGTGCCAGCAGCGGATTCGAACTAGCGTATGTTGTGCAGTTCTTC
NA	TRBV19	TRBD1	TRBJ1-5	CASSMGQVSQPQHF	TGTGCCAGTAGTATGGGACAGGTCAGCCAGCCCCAGCATTTT
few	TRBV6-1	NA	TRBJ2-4	CASSETENIQYF	TGTGCCAGCAGTGAAACGGAAAACATTCAGTACTTC
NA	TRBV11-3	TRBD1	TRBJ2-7	CASSGDRGDYEQYF	TGTGCCAGCAGCGGGGACAGGGGGGACTACGAGCAGTACTTC
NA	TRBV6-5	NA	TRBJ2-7	CASIGGYSYEQYF	TGTGCCTCCATCGGAGGTTACTCCTACGAGCAGTACTTC
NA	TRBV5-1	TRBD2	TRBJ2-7	CASSSGGTSGSFHEQYF	TGCGCCAGCAGCTCAGGGGGGACTAGCGGGAGTTTTCACGAGCAGTACTTC
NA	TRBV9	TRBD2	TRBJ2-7	CASSAPSSGSFYEQYF	TGTGCCAGCAGCGCGCCTTCTAGCGGGAGTTTCTACGAGCAGTACTTC
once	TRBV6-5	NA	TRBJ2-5	CASSSTATGKKTQYF	TGTGCCAGCAGTTCCACGGCCACAGGGAAGAAGACCCAGTACTTC
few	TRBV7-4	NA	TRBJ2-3	CASSLAPSGVMNTQYF	TGTGCCAGCAGCTTAGCTCCGTCGGGAGTAATGAATACGCAGTATTTT
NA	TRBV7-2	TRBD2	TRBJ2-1	CASSLGTGGHRSSYNEQFF	TGTGCCAGCAGCTTAGGAACGGGAGGCCACCGGAGCTCCTACAATGAGCAGTTCTTC
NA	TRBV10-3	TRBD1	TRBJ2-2	CAPHHRAGGRVRAGELFF	TGTGCCCCCCACCATCGGGCAGGGGGAAGAGTAAGGGCCGGGGAGCTGTTTTTT
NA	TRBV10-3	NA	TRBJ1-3	CAISGGGSSGNTIYF	TGTGCCATCAGTGGCGGCGGGAGCTCTGGAAACACCATATATTTT
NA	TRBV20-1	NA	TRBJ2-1	CSASLANEQFF	TGCAGTGCTAGTCTAGCGAATGAGCAGTTCTTC
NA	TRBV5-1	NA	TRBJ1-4	CASSFRGPNEKLFF	TGCGCCAGCAGCTTCAGGGGACCAAATGAAAAACTGTTTTTT
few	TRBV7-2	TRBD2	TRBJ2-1	CASSLGGRALDEQFF	TGTGCCAGCAGCTTAGGAGGGAGGGCCCTCGATGAGCAGTTCTTC
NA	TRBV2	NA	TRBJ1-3	CASSAAPGLGNTIYF	TGTGCCAGCAGCGCGGCTCCCGGACTTGGAAACACCATATATTTT
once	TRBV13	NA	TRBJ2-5	CASKTEEQETQYF	TGTGCCAGCAAAACGGAGGAACAAGAGACCCAGTACTTC
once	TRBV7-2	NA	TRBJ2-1	CASSSLVVHEQFF	TGTGCCAGCAGCTCCTTAGTTGTGCATGAGCAGTTCTTC
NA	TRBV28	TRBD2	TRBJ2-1	CASSLTSGSGNNEQFF	TGTGCCAGCAGTTTGACTAGCGGGAGTGGAAACAATGAGCAGTTCTTC
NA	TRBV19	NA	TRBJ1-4	CASSMRRTNEKLFF	TGTGCCAGTAGTATGCGGAGAACTAATGAAAAACTGTTTTTT
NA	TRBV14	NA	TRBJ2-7	CASSQERGWTVADEQYF	TGTGCCAGCAGCCAAGAACGGGGCTGGACAGTGGCCGACGAGCAGTACTTC
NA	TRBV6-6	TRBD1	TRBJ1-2	CASSYSRQGLYGYTF	TGTGCCAGCAGTTACTCGAGACAGGGGCTCTATGGCTACACCTTC
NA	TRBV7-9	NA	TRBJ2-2	CASSLNRGLENTGELFF	TGTGCCAGCAGCTTAAACCGGGGACTGGAAAACACCGGGGAGCTGTTTTTT
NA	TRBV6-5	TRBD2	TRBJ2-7	CASSYGSGIAPYEQYF	TGTGCCAGCAGTTATGGGAGCGGGATCGCCCCCTACGAGCAGTACTTC